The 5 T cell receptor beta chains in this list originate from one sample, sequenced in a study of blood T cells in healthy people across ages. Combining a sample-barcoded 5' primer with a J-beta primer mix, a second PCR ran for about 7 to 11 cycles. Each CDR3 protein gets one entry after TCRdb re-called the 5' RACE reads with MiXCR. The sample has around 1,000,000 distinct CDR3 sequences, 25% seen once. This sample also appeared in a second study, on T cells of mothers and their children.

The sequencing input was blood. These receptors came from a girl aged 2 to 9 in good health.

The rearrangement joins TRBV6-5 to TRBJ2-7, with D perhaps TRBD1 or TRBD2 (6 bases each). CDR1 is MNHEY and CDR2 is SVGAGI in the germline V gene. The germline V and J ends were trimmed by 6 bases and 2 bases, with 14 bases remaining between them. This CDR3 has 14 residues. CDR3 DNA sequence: TGTGCCAGCAGAGCCGTGAGGGGGGCCTACGAGCAGTACTTC. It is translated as CASRAVRGAYEQYF.

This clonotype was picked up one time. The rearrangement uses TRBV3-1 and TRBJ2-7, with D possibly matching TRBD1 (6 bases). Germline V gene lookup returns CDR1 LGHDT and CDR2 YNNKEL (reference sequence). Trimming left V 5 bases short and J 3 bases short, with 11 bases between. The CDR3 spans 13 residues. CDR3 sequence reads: CASSSDSNYEQYF. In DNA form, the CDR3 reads TGTGCCAGCAGCTCGGACAGCAACTACGAGCAGTACTTC.

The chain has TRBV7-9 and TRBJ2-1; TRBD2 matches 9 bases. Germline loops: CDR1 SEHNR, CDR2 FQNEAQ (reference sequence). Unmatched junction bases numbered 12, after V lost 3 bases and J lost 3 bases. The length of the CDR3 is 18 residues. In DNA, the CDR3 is TGTGCCAGCAGCTTGATTAAGGCGGGAGCGGGGGGCTACAATGAGCAGTTCTTC. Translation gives CASSLIKAGAGGYNEQFF.

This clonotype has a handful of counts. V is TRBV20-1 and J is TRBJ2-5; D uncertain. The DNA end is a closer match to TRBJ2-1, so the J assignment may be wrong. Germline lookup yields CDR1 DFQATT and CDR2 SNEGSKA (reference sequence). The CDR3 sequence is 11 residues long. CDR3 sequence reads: CSARLLDEQFF. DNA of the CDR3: TGCAGTGCTAGGCTACTCGATGAGCAGTTCTTC.

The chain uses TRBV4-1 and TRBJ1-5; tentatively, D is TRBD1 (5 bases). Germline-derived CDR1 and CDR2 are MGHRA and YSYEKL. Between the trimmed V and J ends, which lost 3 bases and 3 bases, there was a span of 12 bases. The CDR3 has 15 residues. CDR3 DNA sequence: TGCGCCAGCAGCCATGGGGACGGGTTCAATCAGCCCCAGCATTTT. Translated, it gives CASSHGDGFNQPQHF.